This TCR beta chain was obtained from a study of blood T cell repertoires in COVID-19. Study at large: Some COVID-19 samples were acute and others convalescent; all came from the United States, Italy and Spain.

The protocol was immunoSEQ multiplex PCR, while the TCRdb copy is restricted to in-frame clones and leaves out a portion. Here the sample spans roughly 70,000 clones, 88% being singletons. The CDR3 covers 14 residues. Trimming cost V 4 bases and J 3 bases; bases outside gene matches: 7. CDR1 is GTSNPN, CDR2 SVGIG, per germline (reference sequence). The clonotype originates from a human donor in a cohort sampled during active COVID-19. The chain joins TRBV30 to TRBJ1-1; 8 bases match TRBD1. The sequenced sample consisted of peripheral blood. CDR3: CAWTRGQADTEAFF. The CDR3 region has the DNA TGTGCCTGGACCAGGGGGCAAGCTGACACTGAAGCTTTCTTT.